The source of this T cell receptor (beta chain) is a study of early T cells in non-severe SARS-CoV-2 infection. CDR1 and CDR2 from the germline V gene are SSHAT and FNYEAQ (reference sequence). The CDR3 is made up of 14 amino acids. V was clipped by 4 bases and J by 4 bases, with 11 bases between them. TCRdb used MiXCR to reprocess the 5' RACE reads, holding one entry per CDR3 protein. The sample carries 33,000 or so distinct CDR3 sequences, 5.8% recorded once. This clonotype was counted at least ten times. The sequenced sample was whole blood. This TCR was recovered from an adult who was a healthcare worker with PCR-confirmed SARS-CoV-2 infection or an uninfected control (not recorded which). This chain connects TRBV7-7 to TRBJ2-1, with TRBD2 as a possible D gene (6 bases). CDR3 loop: CASSSLGGYNEQFF. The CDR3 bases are TGTGCCAGCAGCTCCCTGGGGGGATACAATGAGCAGTTCTTC.